A single sample gave rise to the 20 T cell receptor beta chains below, sequenced in a study of blood T cell repertoires in COVID-19. The method was immunoSEQ multiplex PCR; TCRdb's version includes in-frame clones alone and lacks a portion of them. The sample comprises about 430,000 clones, about 88% of which are singletons, and 1.4% to 1.5% rests with the top ten. Material for sequencing was PBMCs or T cells enriched from blood (not recorded which). All receptors come from a young woman who had been exposed to COVID-19.

V usage is TRBV5-6 and J usage is TRBJ1-1, with D unresolved. Per the germline V gene, CDR1 is SGHDT and CDR2 is YYEEEE. CDR3 size: 13 residues. The V and J ends lost 0 bases and 5 bases respectively, with 8 bases between them. Written as DNA, the CDR3 is TGTGCCAGCAGCTTGGTCGGGGATACTGAAGCTTTCTTT. This translates into CASSLVGDTEAFF.

The chain links TRBV27 to TRBJ1-2, with 9 bases aligning to TRBD1. V lost 6 bases and J lost 0; bases outside the gene matches: 2. Per the germline V gene, CDR1 is MNHEY and CDR2 is SMNVEV (reference sequence). The CDR3 runs 14 residues. The CDR3 coding sequence is TGTGCCAGCAGGGGACAGGGACCTAACTATGGCTACACCTTC. This gives the protein CASRGQGPNYGYTF.

The rearrangement uses TRBV9 and TRBJ2-5, with 10 bases matching TRBD2. The length of the CDR3 is 14 residues. The ends lost 3 bases at V and 5 bases at J; junction bases unmatched: 4. The V gene's germline CDR1 is SGDLS and CDR2 YYNGEE. The DNA for the CDR3 is TGTGCCAGCAGCGCAGGGACTAGCGCGGAGACCCAGTACTTC. As protein: CASSAGTSAETQYF.

This clone was recorded once. The CDR3 nucleotides are TGTGCCAGCAGCTTAGGCGGGACTAGCGGGAGTCCCACCCCAGAGACCCAGTACTTC. As protein: CASSLGGTSGSPTPETQYF. The chain employs TRBV7-6 and TRBJ2-5; TRBD2 aligns across 14 bases. V trimming: 1 base; J trimming: 4 bases; junction bases outside the gene matches: 11. The CDR3 runs 19 residues. Germline V gene data show CDR1 as SGHVS and CDR2 as FNYEAQ.

This rearrangement joins TRBV28 to TRBJ1-5; D gene ambiguous. The V and J ends lost 3 bases and 7 bases respectively, with 13 bases between them. The CDR3 spans 14 residues. Germline V gene sequence: CDR1 MDHEN, CDR2 SYDVKM. The CDR3 region is CASSFEAPVQPQHF. Here the CDR3 DNA reads TGTGCCAGCAGTTTTGAAGCCCCCGTCCAGCCCCAGCATTTT.

The rearrangement links TRBV19 to TRBJ2-6; 9 bases match TRBD2. V trimming: 5 bases; J trimming: 0 bases; junction bases outside the gene matches: 11. Germline CDR1 is LNHDA and CDR2 is SQIVND (reference sequence). CDR3 length equals 19 residues. The CDR3 loop reads CASSGSSGTIYSGANVLTF. The CDR3 DNA reads TGTGCCAGTAGTGGTTCTAGCGGGACGATCTACTCTGGGGCCAACGTCCTGACTTTC. Using reference TRBV19 and TRBJ2-6 for the parts outside the CDR3, the full variable domain is DGGITQSPKYLFRKEGQNVTLSCEQNLNHDAMYWYRQDPGQGLRLIYYSQIVNDFQKGDIAEGYSVSREKKESFPLTVTSAQKNPTAFYLCASSGSSGTIYSGANVLTFGAGSRLTVL.

A few counts support this clone. CDR3 region: CASTRQGAFYQPQHF. CDR3 bases: TGTGCCAGCACTCGACAGGGGGCATTTTATCAGCCCCAGCATTTT. The J gene is TRBJ1-5, the V gene TRBV5-8, with 10 bases fitting TRBD1. Trimming removed 6 bases from V and 5 bases from J; junction bases left unmatched: 8. From germline, CDR1 is SGHTS and CDR2 YDEGEE. The CDR3 is 15 residues long.

The rearrangement uses TRBV2 and TRBJ2-1; 10 nucleotides match TRBD2. V was clipped by 1 base and J by 9 bases; unmatched bases: 6. From germline, CDR1 is SNHLY and CDR2 FYNNEI. This CDR3 comprises 15 residues. CDR3 nucleotides: TGTGCCAGCAGTGAAGAGGGACTAGCGAGGAGTGAGCAGTTCTTC. This codes for CASSEEGLARSEQFF.

The chain employs TRBV4-1 and TRBJ1-2, with 9 bases that match TRBD1. V trimming: 0 bases; J trimming: 3 bases; junction bases outside the gene matches: 2. The CDR3 is 15 residues long. In germline, CDR1 is MGHRA, CDR2 YSYEKL. The CDR3 is CASSQDDRGDYGYTF. CDR3 nucleotides: TGCGCCAGCAGCCAAGACGACAGGGGGGACTATGGCTACACCTTC.

CDR3 amino acids: CASSLVGGLAGRETQYF. In DNA form, the CDR3 reads TGTGCCAGCAGCTTAGTAGGCGGACTAGCGGGAAGGGAGACCCAGTACTTC. The chain combines TRBV7-7 with TRBJ2-5, with 12 positions matching TRBD2. CDR3 size: 17 residues. After removal of 1 base from V and 5 bases from J, the junction contained 8 bases not matched to a gene. CDR1 and CDR2 from the germline V gene are SSHAT and FNYEAQ (reference sequence).

This rearrangement joins TRBV29-1 to TRBJ2-7; 10 bases map to TRBD2. Germline CDR1 SQVTM, CDR2 ANQGSEA. V dropped 4 bases and J dropped 1; count of bases not matched to a gene: 4. The CDR3 runs 14 residues. CDR3 region: CSVGQRGGSYEQYF. CDR3 coding DNA: TGCAGCGTTGGTCAGCGGGGGGGTTCCTACGAGCAGTACTTC.

The table lists this clone with a count of one. The chain is built from TRBV14 and TRBJ2-1; 7 nucleotides match TRBD2. This CDR3 region has 15 residues. In germline, CDR1 is SGHDN, CDR2 FVKESK. V shed 5 bases, J shed 4 bases, and the junction held 8 bases outside the gene matches. The CDR3 bases are TGTGCCAGCAGCAAGCGGGACTCTCCGTACAATGAGCAGTTCTTC. Protein product: CASSKRDSPYNEQFF.

On this clone: This same CDR3 is encoded by further DNA sequences in the sample. The V call is TRBV12-3 or TRBV12-4, the J call TRBJ2-7; no definite D call. V was clipped by 5 bases and J by 2 bases, with 4 bases between them. This CDR3 region has 11 residues. Here the CDR3 DNA reads TGTGCCAGCAGTAGAGCCTACGAGCAGTACTTC. As protein: CASSRAYEQYF.

V and J are TRBV9 and TRBJ2-3; 9 bases are a match to TRBD1. V was pared by 0 bases and J by 1 base, with 15 bases of the junction left unmatched. The CDR3 covers 20 residues. CDR1 and CDR2 from the germline V gene are SGDLS and YYNGEE. The CDR3 region is CASSVEIRDRATFGTDTQYF. The CDR3 DNA reads TGTGCCAGCAGCGTAGAAATCCGGGACAGGGCCACTTTCGGCACAGATACGCAGTATTTT.

This chain joins TRBV27 and TRBJ2-3; 7 nucleotides line up with TRBD1. CDR3 size: 15 residues. Per germline, CDR1 MNHEY and CDR2 SMNVEV (reference sequence). V shed 5 bases and J 2 bases; nucleotides not matched to a gene: 7. This CDR3 reads CASSTRTGTTDTQYF. CDR3 nucleotide sequence: TGTGCCAGCAGTACCCGGACAGGTACCACAGATACGCAGTATTTT.

The table lists this clone with a count of one. V usage is TRBV15 and J usage is TRBJ2-3; possible D gene TRBD2, 6 bases. This CDR3 has 17 amino acids. The V gene's germline CDR1 is LNHNV and CDR2 YYDKDF (reference sequence). With 2 bases removed from V and 0 bases from J, the gap between germline ends came to 15 bases. CDR3 in amino acids: CATSRLSSGASTDTQYF. CDR3 DNA: TGTGCCACCAGCAGACTTAGTAGCGGAGCTAGCACAGATACGCAGTATTTT.

This chain links TRBV13 with TRBJ2-1, with TRBD1 as a possible D gene (5 bases). This CDR3 region has 14 residues. V gave up 1 base and J gave up 5 bases, with 9 bases separating them. Germline assignment: CDR1 PRHDT and CDR2 FYEKMQ (reference sequence). The CDR3 DNA sequence: TGTGCCAGCAGCTTAGACAGGATTCACAATGAGCAGTTCTTC. Translated: CASSLDRIHNEQFF.

This chain links TRBV9 with TRBJ1-5; no clear D. This CDR3 contains 14 residues. V was clipped by 0 bases and J by 0 bases, with 4 bases between them. CDR1 is SGDLS and CDR2 is YYNGEE in the germline V gene. CDR3 DNA: TGTGCCAGCAGCGTAGAAGCTAGCAATCAGCCCCAGCATTTT. Residues: CASSVEASNQPQHF. The full variable domain, rest sourced from reference TRBV9 and TRBJ1-5, is DSGVTQTPKHLITATGQRVTLRCSPRSGDLSVYWYQQSLDQGLQFLIQYYNGEERAKGNILERFSAQQFPDLHSELNLSSLELGDSALYFCASSVEASNQPQHFGDGTRLSIL.

This chain connects TRBV28 to TRBJ2-7, with 7 bases identical to TRBD1. V was pared by 5 bases and J by 7 bases, with 11 bases of the junction left unmatched. Per the germline V gene, CDR1 is MDHEN and CDR2 is SYDVKM. The CDR3 spans 14 residues. The CDR3 spells CASSKNTGVSEQYF. The DNA of the CDR3 is TGTGCCAGCAGTAAAAATACAGGGGTTAGTGAGCAGTACTTC.

This clone was seen only a few times. The genes are TRBV28 and TRBJ2-1; 7 bases align to TRBD1. This CDR3 region has 17 residues. V lost 6 bases and J lost 2; bases outside the gene matches: 13. The germline V gene has CDR1 MDHEN and CDR2 SYDVKM. The CDR3: CASRTHQGVVTYNEQFF. The CDR3 DNA reads as TGTGCCAGCAGAACACACCAGGGGGTGGTCACCTACAATGAGCAGTTCTTC.